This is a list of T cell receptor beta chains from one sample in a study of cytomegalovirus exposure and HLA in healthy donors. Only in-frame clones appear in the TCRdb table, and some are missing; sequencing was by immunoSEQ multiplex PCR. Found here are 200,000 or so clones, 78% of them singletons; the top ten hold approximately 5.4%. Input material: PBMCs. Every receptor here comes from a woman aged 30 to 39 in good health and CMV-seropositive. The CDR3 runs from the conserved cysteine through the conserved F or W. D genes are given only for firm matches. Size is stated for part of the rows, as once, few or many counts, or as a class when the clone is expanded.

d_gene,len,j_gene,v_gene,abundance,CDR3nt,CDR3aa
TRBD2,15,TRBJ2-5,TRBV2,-,TGTGCCAGCCAAGTGCGACTAGCGGCACAAGAGACCCAGTACTTC,CASQVRLAAQETQYF
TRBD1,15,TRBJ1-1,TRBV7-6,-,TGTGCCAGCAGCTTAGGACAGGGTCTGGTCACTGAAGCTTTCTTT,CASSLGQGLVTEAFF
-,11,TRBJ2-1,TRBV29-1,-,TGCAGCGTTGATGAGGTGGCTGAGCAGTTCTTC,CSVDEVAEQFF
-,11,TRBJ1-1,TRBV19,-,TGTGCCATACAGGGTTCCACTGAAGCTTTCTTT,CAIQGSTEAFF
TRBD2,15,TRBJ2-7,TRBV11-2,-,TGTGCCAGCAGCAAAATGGCGGGAGCGAATCGCGAGCAGTACTTC,CASSKMAGANREQYF
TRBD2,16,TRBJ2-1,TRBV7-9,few,TGTGCCAGCAGCCCTTCCGCTAGCGGGGTGTACAATGATCAGTTCTTC,CASSPSASGVYNDQFF
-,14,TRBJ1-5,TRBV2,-,TGTGCCAGCAGGCAAGCAGGACTGGGACAGCCCCAGCATTTT,CASRQAGLGQPQHF
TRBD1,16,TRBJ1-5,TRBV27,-,TGTGCCAGCAGTTTATCGGTGACAGGGGTCAATCAGCCCCAGCATTTT,CASSLSVTGVNQPQHF
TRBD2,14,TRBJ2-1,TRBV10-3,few,TGTGCCATCAGTGGGACTAGCGGCCGCAATGAGCAGTTCTTC,CAISGTSGRNEQFF
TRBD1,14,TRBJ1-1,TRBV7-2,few,TGTGCCAGCAGCTCGGGGACAGGGGGCGCGGTAGCTTTCTTT,CASSSGTGGAVAFF
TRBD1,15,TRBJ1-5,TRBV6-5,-,TGTGCCAGCAGATCGACAGGGGGCATGGATCAGCCCCAGCATTTT,CASRSTGGMDQPQHF
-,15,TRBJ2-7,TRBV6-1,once,TGTGCCAGCAGTGAAGGGGGGCAGGGTCTTTACGAGCAGTACTTC,CASSEGGQGLYEQYF
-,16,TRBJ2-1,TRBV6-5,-,TGTGCCAGCAGTTACTCCACAGGGACCCTAAGTAATGAGCAGTTCTTC,CASSYSTGTLSNEQFF
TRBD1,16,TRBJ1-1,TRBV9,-,TGTGCCAGCAGCGACGGGACAGGGGATATGAACACTGAAGCTTTCTTT,CASSDGTGDMNTEAFF
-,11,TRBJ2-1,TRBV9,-,TGTGCCAGCAGCGTCCCAGGTGAGCAGTTCTTC,CASSVPGEQFF
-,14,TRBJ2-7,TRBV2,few,TGTGCCAGCAGTACACAGGGAGAAGGGTACGAGCAGTACTTC,CASSTQGEGYEQYF
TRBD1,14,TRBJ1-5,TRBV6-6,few,TGTGCCAGCAGCCCGACAGGGATGGGGCAGCCCCAGCATTTT,CASSPTGMGQPQHF
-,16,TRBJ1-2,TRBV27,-,TGTGCCAGCAGTTTAGTCGGGGGAGAGGGTAACTATGGCTACACCTTC,CASSLVGGEGNYGYTF
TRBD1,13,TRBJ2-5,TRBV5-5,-,TGTGCCAGCAGCCTGACAGGGTGGGAGACCCAGTACTTC,CASSLTGWETQYF
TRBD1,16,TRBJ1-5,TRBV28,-,TGTGCCAGCAGTTTAGCTGCAGGGGGCGGAAATCAGCCCCAGCATTTT,CASSLAAGGGNQPQHF